Listed below are T cell receptor beta chains from one sample, sequenced in a study of cytomegalovirus exposure and HLA in healthy donors. Sequencing was performed with immunoSEQ multiplex PCR; in TCRdb, only in-frame clones are kept and a portion is missing. The repertoire table contains approximately 110,000 clones. Sequences were obtained from PBMCs. Source of these receptors: a man aged 18 to 30 in good health and CMV-seronegative. Both conserved end residues are part of each CDR3. The D gene is left open where the match is weak.

>TRBD2|TRBV9|TRBJ2-7|16
TGTGCCAGCAGCGCCGGGACTAGCGGGGGGAGCTACGAGCAGTACTTC
CASSAGTSGGSYEQYF
>TRBD1|TRBV18|TRBJ1-1|13
TGTGCCAGCTCACTACAGGGGGCGATGGAGGCTTTCTTT
CASSLQGAMEAFF
>TRBD1|TRBV2|TRBJ1-5|15
TGTGCCAGCAGACCTTCGACAGGGGGTACCACTCCCCAGCATTTT
CASRPSTGGTTPQHF
>NA|TRBV14|TRBJ2-3|14
TGTGCCAGCAGCCAGGGGGGAGGCACAGATACGCAGTATTTT
CASSQGGGTDTQYF
>NA|TRBV7-9|TRBJ2-7|15
TGTGCCAGCAGCTCCGGAGAGCTGACAGGTGGGGAGCAGTACTTC
CASSSGELTGGEQYF
>NA|TRBV6-5|TRBJ1-1|11
TGTGCCAGCAGTTATGGTACAGAAGCTTTCTTT
CASSYGTEAFF
>NA|TRBV5-1|TRBJ2-7|14
TGCGCCAGCAGCTCCGCCCCGACAGGCTACGAGCAGTACTTC
CASSSAPTGYEQYF
>NA|TRBV28|TRBJ1-2|12
TGTGCCAGCCTTCAGGGGTACTATGGCTACACCTTC
CASLQGYYGYTF
>NA|TRBV7-9|TRBJ2-7|17
TGTGCCAGCAGCTTACACGGGACTTCCATGAGCTCCTACGAGCAGTACTTC
CASSLHGTSMSSYEQYF
>TRBD1|TRBV7-8|TRBJ1-2|14
TGTGCCAGCAGCTCCAGGGGGCACAACTATGGCTACACCTTC
CASSSRGHNYGYTF
>TRBD1|TRBV30|TRBJ2-7|14
TGTGCCTGGAGGGGACAGGGTAAGGCCTACGAGCAGTACTTC
CAWRGQGKAYEQYF
>NA|TRBV29-1|TRBJ2-7|13
TGCAGCGTTGAACTACAAGGAGTGCGGGAGCAGTACTTC
CSVELQGVREQYF
>TRBD1|TRBV5-1|TRBJ1-1|15
TGCGCCAGCAGCTGGCCTCGGACAGGGAACACTGAAGCTTTCTTT
CASSWPRTGNTEAFF
>NA|TRBV28|TRBJ1-1|13
TGTGCCAGCAGCCTTTTGTCAGCCGGGAAAGCTTTCTTT
CASSLLSAGKAFF
>TRBD2|TRBV6-1|TRBJ2-7|14
TGTGCCGGGACTAGCGGGGTCGCGGTAAGCGAGCAGTACTTC
CAGTSGVAVSEQYF
>NA|TRBV30|TRBJ1-1|13
TGTGCCTGGACCCAGGGGTGGGCCACTGAAGCTTTCTTT
CAWTQGWATEAFF
>NA|TRBV2|TRBJ1-2|15
TGTGCCAGCAGTGAATCCCGCGGGGATGGGGATGGCTACACCTTC
CASSESRGDGDGYTF